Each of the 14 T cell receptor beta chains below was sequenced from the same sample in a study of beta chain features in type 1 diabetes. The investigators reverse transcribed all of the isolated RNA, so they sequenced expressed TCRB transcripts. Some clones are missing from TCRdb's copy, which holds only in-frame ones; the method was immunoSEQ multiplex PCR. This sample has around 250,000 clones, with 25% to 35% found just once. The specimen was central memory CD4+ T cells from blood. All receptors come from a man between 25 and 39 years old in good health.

The CDR3 nucleotides read TGTGCCAGCAGTAGGGTTGGGGAGGAGCAGTACTTC. As protein: CASSRVGEEQYF. This chain links TRBV28 with TRBJ2-7; D is possibly TRBD2 (5 bases). The CDR3 contains 12 residues. The V end lost 5 bases, the J end lost 7 bases, and 12 bases lay between the germline ends. Germline CDR1 is MDHEN and CDR2 is SYDVKM.

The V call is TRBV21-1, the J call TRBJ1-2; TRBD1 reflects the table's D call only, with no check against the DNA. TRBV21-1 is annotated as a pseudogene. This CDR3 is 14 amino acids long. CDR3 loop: CASSKVGAETGYTF. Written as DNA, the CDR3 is TGTGCCAGCAGCAAAGTAGGGGCCGAGACCGGCTACACCTTC.

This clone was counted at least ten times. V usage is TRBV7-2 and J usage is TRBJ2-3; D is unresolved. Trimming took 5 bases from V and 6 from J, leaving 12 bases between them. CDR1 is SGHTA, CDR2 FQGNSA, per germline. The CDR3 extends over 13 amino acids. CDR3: CASSAWTRDTQYF. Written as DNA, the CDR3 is TGTGCCAGCAGCGCGTGGACCAGGGATACGCAGTATTTT.

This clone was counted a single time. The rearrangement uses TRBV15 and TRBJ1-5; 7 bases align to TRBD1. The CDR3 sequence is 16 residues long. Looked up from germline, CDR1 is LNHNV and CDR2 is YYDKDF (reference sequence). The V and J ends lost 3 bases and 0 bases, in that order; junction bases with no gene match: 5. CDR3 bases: TGTGCCACCAGCAGGACAGGGATGAATAGCAATCAGCCCCAGCATTTT. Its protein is CATSRTGMNSNQPQHF. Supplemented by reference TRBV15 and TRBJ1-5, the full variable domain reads DAMVIQNPRYQVTQFGKPVTLSCSQTLNHNVMYWYQQKSSQAPKLLFHYYDKDFNNEADTPDNFQSRRPNTSFCFLDIRSPGLGDTAMYLCATSRTGMNSNQPQHFGDGTRLSIL.

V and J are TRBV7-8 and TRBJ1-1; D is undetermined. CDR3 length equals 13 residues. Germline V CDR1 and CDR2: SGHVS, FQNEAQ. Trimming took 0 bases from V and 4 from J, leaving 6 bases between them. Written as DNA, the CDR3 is TGTGCCAGCAGCTTAGCTGAGGTCACTGAAGCTTTCTTT. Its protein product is CASSLAEVTEAFF.

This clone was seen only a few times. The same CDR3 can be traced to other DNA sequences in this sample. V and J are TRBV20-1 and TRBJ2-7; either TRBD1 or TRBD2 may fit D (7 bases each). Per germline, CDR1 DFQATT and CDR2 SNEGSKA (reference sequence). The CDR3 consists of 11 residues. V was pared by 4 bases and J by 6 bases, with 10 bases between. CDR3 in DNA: TGCAGTGCTACAGGGGGGGGCGAGCAGTACTTC. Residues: CSATGGGEQYF.

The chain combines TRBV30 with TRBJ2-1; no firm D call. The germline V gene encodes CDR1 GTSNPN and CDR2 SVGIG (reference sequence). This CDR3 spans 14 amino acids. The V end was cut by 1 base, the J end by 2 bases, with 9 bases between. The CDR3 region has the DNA TGTGCCTGGAGTGAGGGCGGCCCCTACAATGAGCAGTTCTTC. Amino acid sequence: CAWSEGGPYNEQFF.

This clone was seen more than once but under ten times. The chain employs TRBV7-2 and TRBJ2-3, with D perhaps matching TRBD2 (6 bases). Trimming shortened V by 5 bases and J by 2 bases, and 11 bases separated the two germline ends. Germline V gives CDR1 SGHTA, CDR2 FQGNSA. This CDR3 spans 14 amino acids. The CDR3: CASSPGLTTDTQYF. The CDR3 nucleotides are TGTGCCAGCAGCCCGGGACTTACCACAGATACGCAGTATTTT.

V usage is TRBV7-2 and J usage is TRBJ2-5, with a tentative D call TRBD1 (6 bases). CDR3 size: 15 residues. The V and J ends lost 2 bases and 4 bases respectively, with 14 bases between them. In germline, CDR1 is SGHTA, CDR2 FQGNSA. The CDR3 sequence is CASSLWGQGTETQYF. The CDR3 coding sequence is TGTGCCAGCAGCTTATGGGGCCAGGGGACAGAGACCCAGTACTTC.

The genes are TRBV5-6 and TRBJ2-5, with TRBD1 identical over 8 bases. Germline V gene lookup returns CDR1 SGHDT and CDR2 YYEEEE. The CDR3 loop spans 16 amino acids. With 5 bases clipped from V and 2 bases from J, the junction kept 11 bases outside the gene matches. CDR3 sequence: CASRELGQGAQETQYF. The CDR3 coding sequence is TGTGCCAGCAGGGAGCTAGGACAGGGTGCTCAAGAGACCCAGTACTTC.

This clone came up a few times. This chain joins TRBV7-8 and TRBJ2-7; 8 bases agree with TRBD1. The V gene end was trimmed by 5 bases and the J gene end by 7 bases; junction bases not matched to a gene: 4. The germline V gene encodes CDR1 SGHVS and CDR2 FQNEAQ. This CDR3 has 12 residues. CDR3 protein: CASSRTGREQYF. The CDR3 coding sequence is TGTGCCAGCAGCCGGACAGGGCGTGAGCAGTACTTC.

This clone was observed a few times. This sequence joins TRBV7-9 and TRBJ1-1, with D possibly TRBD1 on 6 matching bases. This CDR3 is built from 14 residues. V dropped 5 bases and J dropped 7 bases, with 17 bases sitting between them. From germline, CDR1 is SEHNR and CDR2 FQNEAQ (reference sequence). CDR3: CASSQLGTGLEAFF. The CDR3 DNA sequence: TGTGCCAGCAGCCAACTCGGTACAGGGCTTGAAGCTTTCTTT.

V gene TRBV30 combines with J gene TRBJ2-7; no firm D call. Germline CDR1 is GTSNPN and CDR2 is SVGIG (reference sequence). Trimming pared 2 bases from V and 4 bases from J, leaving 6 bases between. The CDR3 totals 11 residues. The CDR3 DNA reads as TGTGCCTGGAGTAAACAGTACGAGCAGTACTTC. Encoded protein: CAWSKQYEQYF.

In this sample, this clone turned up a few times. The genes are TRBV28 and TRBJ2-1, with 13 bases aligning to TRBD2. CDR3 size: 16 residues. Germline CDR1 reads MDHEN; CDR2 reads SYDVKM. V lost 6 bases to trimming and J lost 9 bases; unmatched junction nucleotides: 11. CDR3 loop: CASSQTGLAGVSEQFF. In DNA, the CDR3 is TGTGCCAGCAGCCAGACTGGACTAGCGGGAGTAAGTGAGCAGTTCTTC.